This T cell receptor beta chain was profiled in a study of blood T cell repertoires in COVID-19. As for the study in general: Samples representing acute and convalescent COVID-19 were sourced from the United States, Italy and Spain.

Individuals drawn from 24 US areas were about 18 to 95 years old. Authors' analysis steps: Quantification of nucleated cells was approximated via reference gene primer amplification. The assay was immunoSEQ multiplex PCR, and TCRdb's table has in-frame clones only and misses some. For V, J and clone size, that table is used; D and trimming come from the DNA. The repertoire consists of fewer than 450,000 clones, with nearly 90% occurring once and the leading ten covering roughly 2%. The sequence was obtained from a woman aged 40 to 50 with acute COVID-19. The sample comprised PBMCs or T cells enriched from blood (not recorded which).

The CDR3 here is CASSLTRDRDYGYTF. In DNA, the CDR3 is TGTGCCAGCAGCCTAACCCGGGACAGAGACTATGGCTACACCTTC. The gene calls are TRBV7-9 and TRBJ1-2, with 7 bases lining up with TRBD1. V shed 5 bases, J shed 3 bases, and the junction held 9 bases outside the gene matches. Per the germline V gene, CDR1 is SEHNR and CDR2 is FQNEAQ (reference sequence). This CDR3 has 15 residues.